These T cell receptor beta chains were read from a single sample in a study of shared clonotypes between healthy human individuals. The assay was immunoSEQ multiplex PCR, and TCRdb's table has in-frame clones only and misses some. In the table there are some 800,000 clones, more than 85% of which are singletons. Material for sequencing was naive CD8+ T cells sorted from blood. The receptors come from a man between 25 and 39 years old in good health. CDR3s include the opening cysteine and the closing phenylalanine or tryptophan. A D gene is named only where the DNA matches it firmly. Size is stated for part of the rows, as once, few or many counts, or as a class when the clone is expanded.

D	V	size	J	CDR3	DNA
TRBD2	TRBV10-3	NA	TRBJ2-7	CAISPGQREKYEQYF	TGTGCCATCAGTCCCGGCCAGCGGGAGAAGTACGAGCAGTACTTC
NA	TRBV5-1	NA	TRBJ2-2	CASSLAGQANTGELFF	TGCGCCAGCAGCTTGGCCGGGCAGGCGAACACCGGGGAGCTGTTTTTT
TRBD2	TRBV7-2	NA	TRBJ2-3	CASSPGTISTDTQYF	TGTGCCAGCAGCCCAGGGACTATAAGCACAGATACGCAGTATTTT
NA	TRBV27	once	TRBJ1-5	CASSPRLRVSQPQHF	TGTGCCAGCAGTCCCCGGTTGAGAGTTAGTCAGCCCCAGCATTTT
NA	TRBV4-3	NA	TRBJ2-3	CASSQGLSPTQYF	TGCGCCAGCAGCCAAGGCCTCAGCCCCACGCAGTATTTT
NA	TRBV4-3	NA	TRBJ1-1	CASSQRGWNTEAFF	TGCGCCAGCAGCCAGAGGGGCTGGAACACTGAAGCTTTCTTT
TRBD2	TRBV7-9	NA	TRBJ2-1	CASSPPLADFNEQFF	TGTGCCAGCAGCCCGCCGCTAGCGGATTTCAATGAGCAGTTCTTC
NA	TRBV4-1	NA	TRBJ2-7	CASSQERQTLYEQYF	TGCGCCAGCAGCCAAGAAAGGCAGACCCTCTACGAGCAGTACTTC
TRBD2	TRBV7-8	NA	TRBJ2-7	CASSSMQSGRYEQYF	TGTGCCAGCAGCTCAATGCAAAGCGGGAGATACGAGCAGTACTTC
NA	TRBV7-2	NA	TRBJ2-5	CASSPLDGSRETQYF	TGTGCCAGCAGCCCCCTCGACGGGAGTAGGGAGACCCAGTACTTC
NA	TRBV27	NA	TRBJ2-3	CASTPGSRSDTQYF	TGTGCCAGCACCCCGGGATCCCGATCCGATACGCAGTATTTT
NA	TRBV28	once	TRBJ2-7	CASSLYGSSYEQYF	TGTGCCAGCAGTTTATACGGTAGCTCCTACGAGCAGTACTTC
TRBD2	TRBV5-4	NA	TRBJ2-7	CASSWGGPYEQYF	TGTGCCAGCAGCTGGGGGGGTCCCTACGAGCAGTACTTC
NA	TRBV9	NA	TRBJ2-7	CASSVETGFYEQYF	TGTGCCAGCAGCGTAGAAACAGGGTTTTACGAGCAGTACTTC
TRBD1	TRBV28	once	TRBJ2-7	CASGGTGGYEQYF	TGTGCCAGCGGGGGGACAGGGGGTTACGAGCAGTACTTC
NA	TRBV2	once	TRBJ2-1	CASRGTEQFF	TGTGCCAGCAGGGGGACGGAGCAGTTCTTC
TRBD2	TRBV11-2	NA	TRBJ2-1	CASSLGTSGNSYNEQFF	TGTGCCAGCAGCTTAGGGACTAGCGGAAACTCCTACAATGAGCAGTTCTTC
TRBD2	TRBV4-3	NA	TRBJ2-2	CASSQVGVAGGPGELFF	TGCGCCAGCAGCCAAGTTGGGGTAGCGGGAGGCCCCGGGGAGCTGTTTTTT
NA	TRBV28	NA	TRBJ2-5	CASNSPQGAPDQETQYF	TGTGCCTCCAATTCCCCACAGGGAGCCCCGGACCAAGAGACCCAGTACTTC
NA	TRBV10-3	NA	TRBJ1-2	CAIHTPQDRGDGYTF	TGTGCCATACATACACCCCAGGACCGGGGAGACGGCTACACCTTC
TRBD2	TRBV7-9	NA	TRBJ2-1	CASSFPKTSASYNEQFF	TGTGCCAGCAGCTTCCCTAAGACTAGCGCCTCCTACAATGAGCAGTTCTTC
TRBD1	TRBV19	NA	TRBJ2-7	CASSATGSSYEQYF	TGTGCCAGTAGTGCGACAGGGAGCTCCTACGAGCAGTACTTC
TRBD1	TRBV7-8	NA	TRBJ1-5	CASSFRGLSNQPQHF	TGTGCCAGCAGCTTCAGGGGGTTAAGCAATCAGCCCCAGCATTTT
NA	TRBV12-5	NA	TRBJ1-1	CASGPHLVGDTEAFF	TGTGCTAGTGGTCCTCACCTCGTGGGAGACACTGAAGCTTTCTTT
NA	TRBV28	NA	TRBJ1-1	CASSLMGAGTEAFF	TGTGCCAGCAGTTTAATGGGGGCGGGCACTGAAGCTTTCTTT
TRBD2	TRBV11-2	once	TRBJ2-2	CASSSRTSGRVRRELFF	TGTGCCAGCAGCTCCCGGACTAGCGGGAGGGTGAGAAGGGAGCTGTTTTTT
TRBD1	TRBV7-7	NA	TRBJ2-1	CASSLLQGDGDEQFF	TGTGCTAGCAGCTTGCTCCAGGGGGACGGCGATGAGCAGTTCTTC
TRBD2	TRBV10-3	NA	TRBJ2-7	CAAHDQRGAYEQYF	TGTGCCGCTCATGACCAGCGGGGAGCCTACGAGCAGTACTTC
NA	TRBV11-2	NA	TRBJ2-6	CASREPGHISGANVLTF	TGTGCCAGCAGGGAACCGGGACATATCTCTGGGGCCAACGTCCTGACTTTC
NA	TRBV11-2	NA	TRBJ1-1	CASSVPGDRETTEAFF	TGTGCCAGCAGCGTACCCGGCGACAGAGAGACCACTGAAGCTTTCTTT